The 30 T cell receptor beta chains below were found in one sample sequenced in a study of early T cells in non-severe SARS-CoV-2 infection. TCRdb passed the 5' RACE reads through MiXCR, listing each CDR3 protein once. The sample consists of about 110,000 distinct CDR3 sequences, about 12% of them appearing once. The sample consisted of whole blood. The receptor set was obtained from an adult who was a healthcare worker with PCR-confirmed SARS-CoV-2 infection or an uninfected control (not recorded which).

This clonotype was seen only a few times. V and J are TRBV28 and TRBJ2-3; D is possibly TRBD2 (5 bases). V was clipped by 3 bases and J by 3 bases, with 7 bases between them. The CDR3 is 13 residues long. The germline V gene encodes CDR1 MDHEN and CDR2 SYDVKM. In nucleotides, the CDR3 is TGTGCCAGCAGTTTGAGAGGGACAGATACGCAGTATTTT. It translates to CASSLRGTDTQYF.

In this sample, this clonotype turned up many times. This chain uses TRBV29-1 with TRBJ2-5, with a weak D call TRBD1 (5 bases). V lost 2 bases and J lost 0, with 13 bases in between. The CDR3 runs 15 residues. Germline V gene lookup returns CDR1 SQVTM and CDR2 ANQGSEA. CDR3 sequence (DNA): TGCAGCGTTGAAACAGGAGACACGTACCAAGAGACCCAGTACTTC. Translation: CSVETGDTYQETQYF.

This chain links TRBV7-8 with TRBJ2-7, with 7 bases matching TRBD2. From germline, CDR1 is SGHVS and CDR2 FQNEAQ. Unmatched junction bases numbered 11, after V lost 5 bases and J lost 4 bases. The CDR3 is made up of 15 amino acids. CDR3: CASSLPGGSSYEQYF. The CDR3 region has the DNA TGTGCCAGCAGCCTTCCAGGCGGGAGCTCGTACGAGCAGTACTTC.

This clonotype was counted only a few times. This sequence joins TRBV11-1 and TRBJ2-1, with a weak D call TRBD1 (5 bases). The CDR3 is 15 residues long. V lost 3 bases and J lost 2, with 11 bases in between. Germline V lookup: CDR1 SGHAT, CDR2 FQDESV (reference sequence). CDR3 sequence reads: CASSLGTGPYNEQFF. CDR3 sequence (DNA): TGTGCCAGCAGCTTGGGTACAGGACCCTACAATGAGCAGTTCTTC.

This chain joins TRBV5-1 and TRBJ2-5; TRBD2 aligns across 7 bases. V shed 0 bases and J 3 bases; nucleotides not matched to a gene: 5. The germline V gene encodes CDR1 SGHRS and CDR2 YFSETQ. The CDR3 is 15 amino acids. For the CDR3, the DNA is TGCGCCAGCAGCTTGGGGGGAGGGTACGAAGAGACCCAGTACTTC. Encoded protein: CASSLGGGYEETQYF.

This clonotype was counted a few times. The CDR3 nucleotides read TGTGCCAGCAGCCGGGGTGCGGGAGAGGACGCCGGGGAGCTGTTTTTT. It specifies CASSRGAGEDAGELFF. The V gene is TRBV7-9, the J gene TRBJ2-2, with TRBD2 identical over 7 bases. Germline V CDR1 and CDR2: SEHNR, FQNEAQ (reference sequence). CDR3 length: 16 residues. Losses at the gene ends were 5 bases for V and 6 bases for J; bases not matched to a gene: 12.

The chain is built from TRBV4-2 and TRBJ2-1, with D uncertain. CDR1 is LGHNA and CDR2 is YNFKEQ in the germline V gene. V shed 3 bases and J shed 8 bases, with 8 bases lying between them. The CDR3 loop spans 12 amino acids. CDR3 coding DNA: TGTGCCAGCAGCCATATTCTCGATGAGCAGTTCTTC. Protein: CASSHILDEQFF.

V gene TRBV5-1 combines with J gene TRBJ2-1, with D possibly matching TRBD1 (5 bases). The CDR3 is made up of 15 amino acids. Germline CDR1 and CDR2: SGHRS and YFSETQ. V was pared by 0 bases and J by 7 bases, with 14 bases between. As DNA, the CDR3 is TGCGCCAGCAGCTTGGCCCCAGGGATGCGGAATGAGCAGTTCTTC. It translates to CASSLAPGMRNEQFF.

The sample holds many counts of this clonotype. The V gene is TRBV25-1, the J gene TRBJ1-6; no clear D gene. The V end lost 1 base, the J end lost 7 bases, and 8 bases lay between the germline ends. CDR3 length equals 14 residues. Germline CDR1 reads MGHDK; CDR2 reads SYGVNS. CDR3 protein: CASSEWGENSPLHF. The DNA of the CDR3 is TGTGCCAGCAGTGAATGGGGAGAGAATTCACCCCTCCACTTT.

The chain combines TRBV10-3 with TRBJ1-2, with a weak D call TRBD1 (5 bases). Trimming pared 5 bases from V and 8 bases from J, leaving 12 bases between. The germline gives CDR1 ENHRY, CDR2 SYGVKD. The CDR3 runs to 12 residues. This chain's CDR3 is CAISSQGEGYTF. The DNA of the CDR3 is TGTGCCATCAGTAGCCAGGGAGAAGGCTACACCTTC.

Ten or more counts support this clonotype. This chain uses TRBV5-1 with TRBJ2-4; 12 positions match TRBD1. This CDR3 region has 19 residues. V lost 4 bases, J lost 0 bases, and 11 bases stayed unmatched. The germline CDR1 and CDR2 sequences are SGHRS and YFSETQ. The CDR3 region is CASSPGTGGADLAKNIQYF. The CDR3 DNA reads TGCGCCAGCAGCCCCGGGACAGGGGGCGCCGACTTAGCCAAAAACATTCAGTACTTC.

The chain is built from TRBV6-1 and TRBJ2-7, with D possibly matching TRBD2 (6 bases). Per the germline V gene, CDR1 is MNHNS and CDR2 is SASEGT. V was cut by 2 bases and J by 9 bases, with 17 bases left in between. The CDR3 totals 14 residues. For the CDR3, the DNA is TGTGCCAGCAGTGAACAGAAGGCGGGGACGCGGCAGTACTTC. Encoded protein: CASSEQKAGTRQYF.

The V gene is TRBV30, the J gene TRBJ2-1; no reliable D call. V was cut by 2 bases and J by 0 bases, with 14 bases left in between. CDR1 and CDR2 (germline): GTSNPN, SVGIG (reference sequence). The CDR3 is 16 amino acids. The CDR3 loop is CAWSMAAAPSYNEQFF. CDR3 coding DNA: TGTGCCTGGAGTATGGCGGCAGCCCCCTCCTACAATGAGCAGTTCTTC.

The J gene is TRBJ1-1, the V gene TRBV12-3 or TRBV12-4, with 7 bases lining up with TRBD1. V was clipped by 7 bases and J by 8 bases; unmatched bases: 7. The CDR3 contains 12 residues. The CDR3 nucleotides read TGTGCCAGCACCCGCCGGGACAGCGAAGCTTTCTTT. It encodes CASTRRDSEAFF.

This rearrangement joins TRBV15 to TRBJ1-2; D is unresolved. This CDR3 has 14 residues. The V end lost 5 bases, the J end lost 4 bases, and 14 bases lay between the germline ends. Germline lookup yields CDR1 LNHNV and CDR2 YYDKDF (reference sequence). The CDR3 spells CATSPQRLAYGYTF. As DNA, the CDR3 is TGTGCCACCAGCCCTCAGAGACTGGCCTATGGCTACACCTTC.

The chain carries TRBV2 and TRBJ2-1, with D possibly being TRBD2 (5 bases). This CDR3 spans 13 amino acids. With 5 bases removed from V and 8 bases from J, the gap between germline ends came to 13 bases. Germline CDR1 is SNHLY and CDR2 is FYNNEI. CDR3 protein: CASSYSGIDEQFF. The CDR3 DNA reads TGTGCCAGCAGTTACTCGGGGATCGATGAGCAGTTCTTC.

The V and J genes are TRBV9 and TRBJ2-1; TRBD2 agrees at 13 bases. Germline CDR1 and CDR2: SGDLS and YYNGEE. The CDR3 is made up of 16 amino acids. With 0 bases clipped from V and 4 bases from J, the junction kept 1 base outside the gene matches. The CDR3 loop reads CASSVGLAGGYNEQFF. CDR3 coding DNA: TGTGCCAGCAGCGTAGGACTAGCGGGGGGTTACAATGAGCAGTTCTTC.

The chain couples TRBV28 to TRBJ2-7, with 8 bases lining up with TRBD1. The V segment lost 1 base and the J segment 0 bases; nucleotides outside the gene matches: 5. The CDR3 totals 16 residues. Germline V gene data show CDR1 as MDHEN and CDR2 as SYDVKM. The CDR3 nucleotides are TGTGCCAGCAGTTTATCGGGACAGGTTAGCTCCTACGAGCAGTACTTC. Protein product: CASSLSGQVSSYEQYF.

Details on this clonotype: This may arise from a read error, as a much more abundant clone is one base away. This chain joins TRBV20-1 and TRBJ2-7, with D perhaps matching TRBD2 (6 bases). Trimming removed 0 bases from V and 6 bases from J, with 18 bases in between. The CDR3 runs 15 residues. Germline V CDR1 and CDR2: DFQATT, SNEGSKA (reference sequence). The CDR3 bases are TGCAGTGCTAGAGATGGGGGAGGTAGGGCTTGCGAGCAGTACTTC. As protein: CSARDGGGRACEQYF.

This chain connects TRBV29-1 to TRBJ2-3, with a tentative D call TRBD2 (6 bases). The CDR3 sequence is 12 residues long. V gave up 6 bases and J gave up 2 bases, with 9 bases separating them. Looked up from germline, CDR1 is SQVTM and CDR2 is ANQGSEA. CDR3 nucleotide sequence: TGCAGCGTGAGGACTAACACAGATACGCAGTATTTT. Protein product: CSVRTNTDTQYF.

This clonotype appeared many times. V gene TRBV6-6 combines with J gene TRBJ1-5, with 7 bases matching TRBD1. Losses at the gene ends were 6 bases for V and 1 base for J; bases not matched to a gene: 6. The CDR3 spans 15 residues. Germline values: CDR1 MNHNY, CDR2 SVGAGI (reference sequence). The CDR3 DNA reads as TGTGCCAGCAGACTCACACAGGGGAGCAATCAGCCCCAGCATTTT. This gives the protein CASRLTQGSNQPQHF.

The chain carries TRBV27 and TRBJ2-5, with 10 bases aligning to TRBD2. V lost 2 bases, J lost 5 bases, and 29 bases stayed unmatched. Germline loops: CDR1 MNHEY, CDR2 SMNVEV (reference sequence). The CDR3 extends over 23 amino acids. The CDR3 bases are TGTGCCAGCAGTTTAGGGATTAATGTTGAATCGGCTAGCGGGAGAGGGGTTCAGGAGACCCAGTACTTC. It yields the protein CASSLGINVESASGRGVQETQYF.

The sample holds many counts of this clonotype. This chain joins TRBV18 and TRBJ2-3; perhaps TRBD2 as D (5 bases). CDR3 length: 17 residues. Deletions cut 1 base from V and 0 bases from J, with 14 bases between. Germline loops: CDR1 KGHSH, CDR2 LQKENI. CDR3 in amino acids: CASSPRGPETSTDTQYF. The CDR3 nucleotides read TGTGCCAGCTCACCACGAGGGCCAGAAACTAGCACAGATACGCAGTATTTT.

This chain's CDR3 is CASITTGTSNQPQHF. In DNA, the CDR3 is TGTGCCAGTATCACGACAGGGACTAGCAATCAGCCCCAGCATTTT. V and J are TRBV19 and TRBJ1-5, with 7 nucleotides matching TRBD1. The CDR3 is 15 amino acids. CDR1 and CDR2 (germline): LNHDA, SQIVND (reference sequence). With 7 bases clipped from V and 0 bases from J, the junction kept 6 bases outside the gene matches.

This clonotype was observed a handful of times. The chain employs TRBV7-9 and TRBJ2-2; weak D call: TRBD1 (6 bases). Germline V gene sequence: CDR1 SEHNR, CDR2 FQNEAQ (reference sequence). V lost 5 bases and J lost 2, with 12 bases in between. The CDR3 runs to 15 residues. For the CDR3, the DNA is TGTGCCAGCAGCCAACAGGGTCCCAACACCGGGGAGCTGTTTTTT. Encoded protein: CASSQQGPNTGELFF.

There are many counts of this clonotype. The rearrangement joins TRBV20-1 to TRBJ2-4; 7 bases are a match to TRBD2. The V gene end was trimmed by 3 bases and the J gene end by 2 bases; junction bases not matched to a gene: 4. The germline CDR1 and CDR2 sequences are DFQATT and SNEGSKA (reference sequence). The CDR3 is 14 amino acids. The CDR3 region has the DNA TGCAGTGCTAGCCGAGCGGGGACCAAAAACATTCAGTACTTC. This sequence encodes CSASRAGTKNIQYF.

This clonotype was counted a few times. The J gene is TRBJ2-7, the V gene TRBV11-2, with TRBD2 identical over 14 bases. V lost 7 bases to trimming and J lost 3 bases; unmatched junction nucleotides: 2. Germline CDR1 is SGHAT and CDR2 is FQNNGV. The CDR3 extends over 14 amino acids. CDR3 bases: TGTGCCAGCACCGGGACTAGCGGGGGCTACGAGCAGTACTTC. This codes for CASTGTSGGYEQYF.

The chain uses TRBV9 and TRBJ1-1; D gene ambiguous. V was cut by 2 bases and J by 3 bases, with 11 bases left in between. The length of the CDR3 is 14 residues. Germline loops: CDR1 SGDLS, CDR2 YYNGEE. In DNA, the CDR3 is TGTGCCAGCAGCGTTGCCGGGAGTGACACTGAAGCTTTCTTT. Amino acids: CASSVAGSDTEAFF. The whole variable domain, remainder taken from reference TRBV9 and TRBJ1-1, is DSGVTQTPKHLITATGQRVTLRCSPRSGDLSVYWYQQSLDQGLQFLIQYYNGEERAKGNILERFSAQQFPDLHSELNLSSLELGDSALYFCASSVAGSDTEAFFGQGTRLTVV.

The chain carries TRBV12-5 and TRBJ1-3; 7 nucleotides match TRBD1. Germline loops: CDR1 LGHNT, CDR2 FRNRAP. This CDR3 is built from 16 residues. The trim removed 5 bases at V and 1 base at J, leaving 8 bases unmatched. The CDR3 bases are TGTGCTAGTGGTCCGATCCCAGGGGGATCTGGAAACACCATATATTTT. Its translation: CASGPIPGGSGNTIYF.

This clonotype was detected ten times or more. V and J are TRBV7-8 and TRBJ2-1; D is unresolved. The CDR3 covers 15 residues. CDR1 is SGHVS, CDR2 FQNEAQ, per germline. Trimming took off 3 bases at V and 0 bases at J, with 9 bases between the two ends. The CDR3 region is CASSFGPSSYNEQFF. The CDR3 nucleotides read TGTGCCAGCAGCTTCGGCCCGAGCTCCTACAATGAGCAGTTCTTC.